This T cell receptor beta chain was observed in a study of shared clonotypes between healthy human individuals. Study background: Donors, aged 18 to 49, were a couple of women and a few men.

Deep was the level at which the assay was run. Data came from immunoSEQ multiplex PCR; TCRdb stores just in-frame clones and leaves some out. The repertoire holds 1 million to 1.2 million clones, with 70% to 85% as singletons. In this sample, this clone turned up a few times. Donors, healthy HIV-negative adults, lacked recent acute infections or vaccinations. The germline V gene has CDR1 SGHTS and CDR2 YDEGEE. This CDR3 is built from 14 residues. V was clipped by 0 bases and J by 1 base, with 6 bases between them. This TCR was recovered from a man aged 18 to 30 in good health. Some clones in this sample may be carry-over from other donors' samples. Sequencing used memory CD4+ T cells from PBMCs. Sample subset: CD45RA-negative fraction. This chain joins TRBV5-8 and TRBJ2-3; D is perhaps TRBD2 (6 bases). CDR3 nucleotide sequence: TGTGCCAGCAGCTTGGCGGGAGGCACAGATACGCAGTATTTT. Protein product: CASSLAGGTDTQYF.